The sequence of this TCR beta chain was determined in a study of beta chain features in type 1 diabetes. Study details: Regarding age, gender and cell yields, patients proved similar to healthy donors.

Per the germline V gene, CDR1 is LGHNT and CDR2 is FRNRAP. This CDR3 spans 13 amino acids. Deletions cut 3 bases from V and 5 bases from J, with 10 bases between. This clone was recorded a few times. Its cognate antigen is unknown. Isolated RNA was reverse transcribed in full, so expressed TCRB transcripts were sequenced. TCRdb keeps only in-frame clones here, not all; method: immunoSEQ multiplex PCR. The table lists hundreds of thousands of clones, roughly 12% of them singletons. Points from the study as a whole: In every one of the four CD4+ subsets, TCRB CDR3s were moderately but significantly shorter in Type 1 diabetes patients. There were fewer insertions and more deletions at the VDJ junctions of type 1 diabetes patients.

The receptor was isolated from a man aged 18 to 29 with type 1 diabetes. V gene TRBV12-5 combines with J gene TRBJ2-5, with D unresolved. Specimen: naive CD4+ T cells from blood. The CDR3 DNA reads TGTGCTAGTGGTTTAGGGCAGAGGGAGACCCAGTACTTC. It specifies CASGLGQRETQYF. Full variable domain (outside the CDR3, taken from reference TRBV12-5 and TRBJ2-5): DARVTQTPRHKVTEMGQEVTMRCQPILGHNTVFWYRQTMMQGLELLAYFRNRAPLDDSGMPKDRFSAEMPDATLATLKIQPSEPRDSAVYFCASGLGQRETQYFGPGTRLLVL.